This T cell receptor (beta chain) was sequenced during a study of blood T cell repertoires in COVID-19. The CDR3 consists of 14 residues. V lost 4 bases and J 6 bases, leaving 15 bases between the germline ends. The germline gives CDR1 MNHEY, CDR2 SVGEGT. This table comes from immunoSEQ multiplex PCR, and its TCRdb copy is limited to in-frame clones, with some not included. The table has approximately 85,000 clones, about 90% seen once. Sequencing was performed on peripheral blood. The chain carries TRBV6-2 or TRBV6-3 and TRBJ1-1; D is perhaps TRBD1 (6 bases). The clonotype originates from a woman aged 50 to 60 in a cohort sampled during active COVID-19. CDR3 nucleotides: TGTGCCAGCAGTTCACCTAGCCGGACAGCTGAAGCTTTCTTT. It translates to CASSSPSRTAEAFF.